What follows describes a single T cell receptor (beta chain). This sample is part of a study of blood T cell repertoires in COVID-19. Background on the study: From the United States, Italy and Spain came samples of acute and convalescent COVID-19. PBMCs, B-cell-depleted T cells, or T cells were the source of the cDNA or gDNA that made up the material.

The CDR3 runs to 16 residues. Germline loops: CDR1 SGHNT, CDR2 YENEEA. Unmatched junction bases numbered 1, after V lost 1 base and J lost 0 bases. In the authors' methods: It was from reference gene primer amplification that nucleated cell counts were estimated. The table came from immunoSEQ multiplex PCR; TCRdb's copy has only in-frame clones and leaves some out. That table is the source of V, J and clone size, and D and trimming were worked out from the DNA. The data contain roughly 300,000 clones, 85% of them seen just once; the ten biggest clones take up 7.2%. Material for sequencing was peripheral blood. V is TRBV11-3 and J is TRBJ2-3; 10 positions match TRBD2. The sequence came from a human donor in a cohort sampled during active COVID-19. The CDR3 DNA follows: TGTGCCAGCAGCTTAGTTAGCGGGGGGAGCACAGATACGCAGTATTTT. Protein product: CASSLVSGGSTDTQYF.